The present T cell receptor (beta chain) was sequenced within a study of CD8+ T cells in alopecia areata. Across the study: The duration of tofacitinib was 6 to 18 months, with 6 months off drug afterward.

Indicated treatment: oral pan-JAK inhibitor, 5-10 mg twice daily. The researchers isolated CD4+ and CD8+ T cells from PBMCs by sorting. RNA was isolated and reverse transcribed to cDNA, the sequencing template. The protocol was immunoSEQ multiplex PCR, while the TCRdb copy is restricted to in-frame clones and leaves out a portion. Of 150,000 to 200,000 clones listed, roughly 60% are singletons. This material consisted of CD4+ T cells sorted from blood, taken at week 24, from a patient treated with tofacitinib. The sequence was collected from a human donor with alopecia areata.

CDR3 sequence reads: CASSLQGGGTDTQYF. Written as DNA, the CDR3 is TGTGCCAGCAGCTTGCAGGGCGGGGGCACAGATACGCAGTATTTT. The V call is TRBV7-2, the J call TRBJ2-3; possible D gene TRBD2, 6 bases. The CDR3 runs 15 residues. The V end lost 3 bases, the J end lost 1 base, and 11 bases lay between the germline ends. Germline V gene data show CDR1 as SGHTA and CDR2 as FQGNSA.